The rows below give T cell receptor beta chains drawn from one sample of a study of identical twins. One entry per CDR3 protein results from TCRdb running MiXCR on the 5' RACE reads. The top ten clones hold around 13% of a sample with about 790,000 distinct CDR3 sequences, roughly 18% of them seen once. These data were also filed under a second study, of T cells expressing NK-cell markers.

Sequencing used PBMCs. These TCRs come from a woman aged 18 to 35 in good health. Each CDR3 is given with its conserved first and last residue. The D gene is left open where the match is weak. Clone size is not always given. Where it is, it says once, few, many or a class for expanded clones.

d_call: NA
clone_size: few
v_call: TRBV2
cdr3_length: 15
j_call: TRBJ2-7
cdr3_nt: TGTGCCAGTTCCGGGTCTTCCACTATTGAAGACGAGCAGTACTTC
cdr3_aa: CASSGSSTIEDEQYF

d_call: NA
clone_size: NA
v_call: TRBV20-1
cdr3_length: 11
j_call: TRBJ1-1
cdr3_nt: TGCAGTGCCACCCGTACGATGATAGCTTTCTTT
cdr3_aa: CSATRTMIAFF

d_call: NA
clone_size: NA
v_call: TRBV20-1
cdr3_length: 15
j_call: TRBJ2-1
cdr3_nt: TGCAGTGCTAGTCCCACTTATAGCTCCTACAATGAGCAGTTCTTC
cdr3_aa: CSASPTYSSYNEQFF

d_call: NA
clone_size: few
v_call: TRBV10-3
cdr3_length: 15
j_call: TRBJ2-1
cdr3_nt: TGTGCCATCAGCGACCGACCGGGGGTCTACAATGAGCAGTTCTTC
cdr3_aa: CAISDRPGVYNEQFF

d_call: TRBD2
clone_size: NA
v_call: TRBV20-1
cdr3_length: 17
j_call: TRBJ2-7
cdr3_nt: TGCAGTGCTAGAGTGGGTAGCGGGGGCGCCTCAGGCGGCGAGCAGTACTTC
cdr3_aa: CSARVGSGGASGGEQYF

d_call: TRBD1
clone_size: NA
v_call: TRBV5-1
cdr3_length: 15
j_call: TRBJ1-6
cdr3_nt: TGCGCCAGCAGCTCGACAGGGCCCGAGGATTCACCCCTCCACTTT
cdr3_aa: CASSSTGPEDSPLHF

d_call: NA
clone_size: NA
v_call: TRBV30
cdr3_length: 12
j_call: TRBJ1-2
cdr3_nt: TGTGCCTGGAGAACAGGGAAGTATGGCTACACCTTC
cdr3_aa: CAWRTGKYGYTF

d_call: NA
clone_size: NA
v_call: TRBV7-8
cdr3_length: 13
j_call: TRBJ2-7
cdr3_nt: TGTGCCAGCAGCCCTAACGACGGGTACGAGCAGTACTTC
cdr3_aa: CASSPNDGYEQYF

d_call: NA
clone_size: NA
v_call: TRBV7-2
cdr3_length: 14
j_call: TRBJ1-1
cdr3_nt: TGTGCCAGCAGCTCGCAATGGGAGGGTCCCGAAGCTTTCTTT
cdr3_aa: CASSSQWEGPEAFF

d_call: NA
clone_size: NA
v_call: TRBV11-1
cdr3_length: 14
j_call: TRBJ1-3
cdr3_nt: TGTGCCAGCAGCTGGGAGGATGCGGGAAACACCATATATTTT
cdr3_aa: CASSWEDAGNTIYF

d_call: NA
clone_size: few
v_call: TRBV2
cdr3_length: 13
j_call: TRBJ1-5
cdr3_nt: TGTGCCAGTCGGGGCGACGGGAATCAGCCCCAGCATTTT
cdr3_aa: CASRGDGNQPQHF

d_call: NA
clone_size: few
v_call: TRBV20-1
cdr3_length: 12
j_call: TRBJ1-3
cdr3_nt: TGCAGTGCTCCAGGGTCAGGAAACACCATATATTTT
cdr3_aa: CSAPGSGNTIYF

d_call: NA
clone_size: many
v_call: TRBV12-3/TRBV12-4
cdr3_length: 15
j_call: TRBJ2-6
cdr3_nt: TGTGCCAGCAGTTCCCCTGGGTCTGGGGCCAACGTCCTGACTTTC
cdr3_aa: CASSSPGSGANVLTF

d_call: NA
clone_size: NA
v_call: TRBV5-1
cdr3_length: 11
j_call: TRBJ2-1
cdr3_nt: TGCGCCAGCAGCTTGGCGCAGAAGCAGTTCTTC
cdr3_aa: CASSLAQKQFF

d_call: NA
clone_size: NA
v_call: TRBV19
cdr3_length: 17
j_call: TRBJ2-1
cdr3_nt: TGTGCCAGTACCCCCGTGTGGACCAAACTCTCCTACAATGAGCAGTTCTTC
cdr3_aa: CASTPVWTKLSYNEQFF

d_call: NA
clone_size: NA
v_call: TRBV5-1
cdr3_length: 16
j_call: TRBJ2-5
cdr3_nt: TGCGCCAGCACCCCCGACGGCAGGGGCGTCGAAGAGACCCAGTACTTC
cdr3_aa: CASTPDGRGVEETQYF

d_call: TRBD2
clone_size: many
v_call: TRBV29-1
cdr3_length: 16
j_call: TRBJ2-1
cdr3_nt: TGCAGCGTTGCCAAGGTGACTAGCGCGTACACCAATGAGCAGTTCTTC
cdr3_aa: CSVAKVTSAYTNEQFF

d_call: NA
clone_size: NA
v_call: TRBV5-1
cdr3_length: 14
j_call: TRBJ2-3
cdr3_nt: TGCGCCAGCAGCCACCGGGGCCCGAGAGATACGCAGTATTTT
cdr3_aa: CASSHRGPRDTQYF

d_call: NA
clone_size: few
v_call: TRBV4-1
cdr3_length: 16
j_call: TRBJ2-2
cdr3_nt: TGCGCCAGCAGCCAGAGGGGGATGCCGAACACCGGGGAGCTGTTTTTT
cdr3_aa: CASSQRGMPNTGELFF

d_call: TRBD1
clone_size: few
v_call: TRBV6-5
cdr3_length: 15
j_call: TRBJ2-1
cdr3_nt: TGTGCCAGCAGTTCCCGGGACAGGGCGTACAATGAGCAGTTCTTC
cdr3_aa: CASSSRDRAYNEQFF

d_call: NA
clone_size: many
v_call: TRBV11-3
cdr3_length: 15
j_call: TRBJ1-2
cdr3_nt: TGTGCCAGCAGCCTCCGACAGAGTACTAACTATGGCTACACCTTC
cdr3_aa: CASSLRQSTNYGYTF

d_call: TRBD2
clone_size: NA
v_call: TRBV19
cdr3_length: 16
j_call: TRBJ2-1
cdr3_nt: TGTGCCAGTCGTCGACTAGCGGGGGGGCTGTACAATGAGCAGTTCTTC
cdr3_aa: CASRRLAGGLYNEQFF

d_call: TRBD2
clone_size: few
v_call: TRBV12-3/TRBV12-4
cdr3_length: 15
j_call: TRBJ2-7
cdr3_nt: TGTGCCAGCAGTTTAGGAGCGGGAGCGCCCTACGAGCAGTACTTC
cdr3_aa: CASSLGAGAPYEQYF

d_call: TRBD1
clone_size: few
v_call: TRBV27
cdr3_length: 18
j_call: TRBJ2-5
cdr3_nt: TGTGCCAGCAGTTCAAGACAAAGAACAGGGGCCCTAGGGGAGACCCAGTACTTC
cdr3_aa: CASSSRQRTGALGETQYF

d_call: NA
clone_size: NA
v_call: TRBV6-1
cdr3_length: 14
j_call: TRBJ2-7
cdr3_nt: TGTGCCAGCAGTGAAGAGGGGCGCTCCTACGAGCAGTACTTC
cdr3_aa: CASSEEGRSYEQYF

d_call: NA
clone_size: NA
v_call: TRBV5-1
cdr3_length: 15
j_call: TRBJ1-1
cdr3_nt: TGCGCCAGCAGTTCATCCCCTGAGGGCAGCACTGAAGCTTTCTTT
cdr3_aa: CASSSSPEGSTEAFF

d_call: TRBD1
clone_size: few
v_call: TRBV25-1
cdr3_length: 14
j_call: TRBJ1-4
cdr3_nt: TGTGCCAGCAGCCGGGACAGCGGAAATGAAAAACTGTTTTTT
cdr3_aa: CASSRDSGNEKLFF

d_call: TRBD2
clone_size: NA
v_call: TRBV6-5
cdr3_length: 17
j_call: TRBJ2-5
cdr3_nt: TGTGCCAGCAGTTACTCGAATAGTCTAGCGGGAGTGGAGACCCAGTACTTC
cdr3_aa: CASSYSNSLAGVETQYF

d_call: NA
clone_size: few
v_call: TRBV4-3
cdr3_length: 13
j_call: TRBJ2-2
cdr3_nt: TGCGCCAGCAGCCAAGAAGGGAGCGGGGAGCTGTTTTTT
cdr3_aa: CASSQEGSGELFF

d_call: TRBD2
clone_size: few
v_call: TRBV20-1
cdr3_length: 12
j_call: TRBJ2-7
cdr3_nt: TGCAGTGCATTAAGGACTAGCCGCGAGCAGTACTTC
cdr3_aa: CSALRTSREQYF

d_call: NA
clone_size: few
v_call: TRBV7-9
cdr3_length: 14
j_call: TRBJ2-1
cdr3_nt: TGTGCCAGCAGCGCGACACGGGGAAACAATGAGCAGTTCTTC
cdr3_aa: CASSATRGNNEQFF

d_call: NA
clone_size: few
v_call: TRBV18
cdr3_length: 13
j_call: TRBJ2-7
cdr3_nt: TGTGCCAGCTCACCCACTAGTTTGGACGAGCAGTACTTC
cdr3_aa: CASSPTSLDEQYF